One and the same sample provided the 21 T cell receptor beta chains below, sequenced in a study of PD-1 blockade in classical Hodgkin lymphoma (dated by TCRdb to about 2020). The library relied on the immunoSEQ multiplex PCR assay. Imported from immuneACCESS, the table was reduced by TCRdb to in-frame sequences with V and J called. These copies leave out some clones; in studies compared against another copy, an unresolved V gene accounts for under half, and the cause of the remainder is not known. The sample table holds about 35,000 clones, of which approximately 82% were seen once. Jointly, the top ten make up about 16% of the sample. In the paper's terms, the time point label means: cycle 2 day 1 (C2D1) of nivolumab. Every trial patient had relapsed after autologous stem cell transplantation, and cohorts A, B and C differed in prior brentuximab vedotin exposure. Sequences were derived from peripheral blood mononuclear cells (PBMCs), sampled before the second cycle of nivolumab. The receptor set was obtained from a human donor with classical Hodgkin lymphoma.

This chain connects TRBV10-3 to TRBJ1-1; D is possibly TRBD1 (5 bases). CDR3 size: 12 residues. Germline CDR1 and CDR2: ENHRY and SYGVKD. V dropped 6 bases and J dropped 3 bases, with 8 bases sitting between them. The CDR3 is CAIRQEDTEAFF. The CDR3 DNA is TGTGCCATCAGACAGGAAGACACTGAAGCTTTCTTT.

This sequence joins TRBV7-9 and TRBJ2-3; 8 nucleotides align to TRBD1. Germline lookup yields CDR1 SEHNR and CDR2 FQNEAQ (reference sequence). Losses at the gene ends were 4 bases for V and 2 bases for J; bases not matched to a gene: 8. The CDR3 contains 16 residues. The CDR3 nucleotides read TGTGCCAGCAGCTATACCACAGGGGGATACACAGATACGCAGTATTTT. Encoded protein: CASSYTTGGYTDTQYF.

The chain carries TRBV7-8 and TRBJ2-5; weak D call: TRBD2 (6 bases). The V end lost 1 base, the J end lost 5 bases, and 11 bases lay between the germline ends. The germline V gene encodes CDR1 SGHVS and CDR2 FQNEAQ. This CDR3 is built from 14 residues. The CDR3 DNA follows: TGTGCCAGCAGCTTAGGGGGACTTGGGGAGACCCAGTACTTC. Residues: CASSLGGLGETQYF.

V is TRBV6-1 and J is TRBJ2-5; TRBD1 matches at 8 bases. The ends lost 0 bases at V and 4 bases at J; junction bases unmatched: 4. The CDR3 runs to 15 residues. In germline, CDR1 is MNHNS, CDR2 SASEGT. CDR3 DNA: TGTGCCAGCAGTGAAGCTGGGACAGGCTTAGAGACCCAGTACTTC. It yields the protein CASSEAGTGLETQYF.

The genes are TRBV9 and TRBJ2-3; the match to TRBD2 covers 12 bases. Unmatched junction bases numbered 3, after V lost 3 bases and J lost 7 bases. CDR1 is SGDLS and CDR2 is YYNGEE in the germline V gene. This CDR3 comprises 14 residues. The CDR3 nucleotides are TGTGCCAGCAGCGGGACTAGCGGGGTTAATACGCAGTATTTT. Its protein product is CASSGTSGVNTQYF.

V gene TRBV13 combines with J gene TRBJ1-1; D is uncertain. This CDR3 is built from 12 residues. V was trimmed by 0 bases and J by 4 bases, leaving 3 bases between them. Germline V gene sequence: CDR1 PRHDT, CDR2 FYEKMQ (reference sequence). The CDR3 DNA reads TGTGCCAGCAGCTTAGGGGTCACTGAAGCTTTCTTT. Translating it yields CASSLGVTEAFF.

The chain employs TRBV7-9 and TRBJ1-1; the D gene is possibly TRBD1 (6 bases). CDR3 length equals 14 residues. CDR1 SEHNR and CDR2 FQNEAQ come from the germline V gene (reference sequence). Trimming left V 1 base short and J 4 bases short, with 10 bases between. Here the CDR3 reads CASSLGRGGTEAFF. CDR3 DNA sequence: TGTGCCAGCAGCTTAGGGAGGGGGGGCACTGAAGCTTTCTTT.

The chain couples TRBV19 to TRBJ2-7; D is perhaps TRBD1 or TRBD2 (6 bases each). CDR3 length: 14 residues. The germline V gene encodes CDR1 LNHDA and CDR2 SQIVND (reference sequence). Trimming removed 9 bases at V and 6 bases at J, with 21 bases between. Written as DNA, the CDR3 is TGTGCCAGAGTAGGGGGACTTCGGCCGTCCGAGCAGTACTTC. This sequence encodes CARVGGLRPSEQYF. Variable domain in full (rest from reference TRBV19 and TRBJ2-7): DGGITQSPKYLFRKEGQNVTLSCEQNLNHDAMYWYRQDPGQGLRLIYYSQIVNDFQKGDIAEGYSVSREKKESFPLTVTSAQKNPTAFYLCARVGGLRPSEQYFGPGTRLTVT.

The chain uses TRBV7-2 and TRBJ1-5; no firm D call. CDR1 is SGHTA, CDR2 FQGNSA, per germline. The CDR3 is 15 amino acids. V dropped 4 bases and J dropped 2 bases, with 12 bases sitting between them. In nucleotides, the CDR3 is TGTGCCAGCAGCTACAGCAGCGAAGGCAATCAGCCCCAGCATTTT. It yields the protein CASSYSSEGNQPQHF. Full variable domain (rest looked up from reference TRBV7-2 and TRBJ1-5): GAGVSQSPSNKVTEKGKDVELRCDPISGHTALYWYRQSLGQGLEFLIYFQGNSAPDKSGLPSDRFSAERTGGSVSTLTIQRTQQEDSAVYLCASSYSSEGNQPQHFGDGTRLSIL.

This clone was observed a handful of times. This chain links TRBV28 with TRBJ2-5, with 10 bases aligning to TRBD1. Germline trimming cut 8 bases from V and 6 bases from J; bases unmatched to any gene: 9. Per germline, CDR1 MDHEN and CDR2 SYDVKM. The CDR3 has 14 residues. The CDR3 protein is CASGGQGTGKTQYF. The CDR3 nucleotides are TGTGCCAGCGGGGGACAGGGGACCGGTAAGACCCAGTACTTC.

The chain is built from TRBV7-9 and TRBJ1-2, with D tentatively TRBD1 (5 bases). With 4 bases removed from V and 8 bases from J, the gap between germline ends came to 20 bases. CDR1 is SEHNR, CDR2 FQNEAQ, per germline (reference sequence). CDR3 length: 15 amino acids. CDR3 loop: CASSSLGVGYWGYTF. Written as DNA, the CDR3 is TGTGCCAGCAGCTCATTGGGGGTTGGTTATTGGGGCTACACCTTC. Full variable domain (missing parts from reference TRBV7-9 and TRBJ1-2): DTGVSQNPRHKITKRGQNVTFRCDPISEHNRLYWYRQTLGQGPEFLTYFQNEAQLEKSRLLSDRFSAERPKGSFSTLEIQRTEQGDSAMYLCASSSLGVGYWGYTFGSGTRLTVV.

The chain combines TRBV7-2 with TRBJ1-1; the D gene is possibly TRBD1 (5 bases). Trimming took off 5 bases at V and 10 bases at J, with 14 bases between the two ends. The CDR3 is 12 residues long. The germline gives CDR1 SGHTA, CDR2 FQGNSA. The chain's CDR3 is CASSPLGVGAFF. The CDR3 nucleotides are TGTGCCAGCAGCCCATTGGGGGTTGGAGCTTTCTTT.

The chain combines TRBV18 with TRBJ1-1; D uncertain. The germline V gene has CDR1 KGHSH and CDR2 LQKENI. The CDR3 covers 14 residues. V gave up 6 bases and J gave up 1 base, with 12 bases separating them. The CDR3 region is CASSPGLGNTEAFF. As DNA, the CDR3 is TGTGCCAGCTCCCCTGGACTGGGGAACACTGAAGCTTTCTTT.

The chain is built from TRBV7-2 and TRBJ2-3; a possible D gene is TRBD2 (5 bases). Trimming cost V 4 bases and J 3 bases, with 8 bases left between them. The germline CDR1 and CDR2 sequences are SGHTA and FQGNSA. The CDR3 spans 13 residues. In nucleotides, the CDR3 is TGTGCCAGCAGCTCAGAGCGGACAGATACGCAGTATTTT. This encodes CASSSERTDTQYF.

This rearrangement joins TRBV4-3 to TRBJ2-7; TRBD2 agrees at 7 bases. V dropped 4 bases and J dropped 2; count of bases not matched to a gene: 8. Germline V lookup: CDR1 LGHNA, CDR2 YSLEER. The length of the CDR3 is 15 residues. CDR3 sequence: CASSPGREETYEQYF. The DNA of the CDR3 is TGCGCCAGCAGCCCGGGCCGGGAGGAGACCTACGAGCAGTACTTC.

V and J are TRBV5-1 and TRBJ2-3; D not resolved. This CDR3 has 14 amino acids. Between the trimmed V and J ends, which lost 5 bases and 0 bases, there was a span of 10 bases. In germline, CDR1 is SGHRS, CDR2 YFSETQ. The CDR3 nucleotides are TGCGCCAGCAGGGAATTACCCAGCACAGATACGCAGTATTTT. It translates to CASRELPSTDTQYF.

CDR3 bases: TGTGCCAGCAGGACGAGGACCTGGCGAGAGACCCAGTACTTC. It translates to CASRTRTWRETQYF. The chain links TRBV11-3 to TRBJ2-5; no firm D call. Germline assignment: CDR1 SGHNT and CDR2 YENEEA. V was shortened by 6 bases and J by 4 bases, with 15 bases between the two germline ends. CDR3 length: 14 residues. Using reference TRBV11-3 and TRBJ2-5 for the parts outside the CDR3, the full variable domain is EAGVVQSPRYKIIEKKQPVAFWCNPISGHNTLYWYLQNLGQGPELLIRYENEEAVDDSQLPKDRFSAERLKGVDSTLKIQPAELGDSAVYLCASRTRTWRETQYFGPGTRLLVL.

The rearrangement joins TRBV18 to TRBJ1-1; D unresolved. CDR3 size: 14 residues. V lost 0 bases and J 4 bases, leaving 9 bases between the germline ends. Germline CDR1 and CDR2: KGHSH and LQKENI. This chain's CDR3 is CASSPPTYATEAFF. The CDR3 region has the DNA TGTGCCAGCTCACCACCTACGTATGCCACTGAAGCTTTCTTT. Full variable domain (outside the CDR3, taken from reference TRBV18 and TRBJ1-1): NAGVMQNPRHLVRRRGQEARLRCSPMKGHSHVYWYRQLPEEGLKFMVYLQKENIIDESGMPKERFSAEFPKEGPSILRIQQVVRGDSAAYFCASSPPTYATEAFFGQGTRLTVV.

V usage is TRBV7-8 and J usage is TRBJ1-1; D is ambiguous. V lost 2 bases and J lost 4, with 14 bases in between. The CDR3 has 15 amino acids. The germline CDR1 and CDR2 sequences are SGHVS and FQNEAQ. This CDR3 reads CASSLLSLPGTEAFF. The CDR3, as DNA: TGTGCCAGCAGCTTACTTTCACTTCCGGGCACTGAAGCTTTCTTT.

This chain links TRBV4-3 with TRBJ2-1, with 7 nucleotides matching TRBD2. V shed 0 bases and J 6 bases; nucleotides not matched to a gene: 8. CDR1 and CDR2 (germline): LGHNA, YSLEER. This CDR3 is built from 16 residues. Here the CDR3 reads CASSQDLGLVGNEQFF. The CDR3 bases are TGCGCCAGCAGCCAAGACCTTGGACTAGTTGGCAATGAGCAGTTCTTC.

This CDR3 reads CASSTLTGGRQPQHF. The CDR3 nucleotides are TGTGCCAGCAGCACGCTGACAGGGGGGAGGCAGCCCCAGCATTTT. V gene TRBV7-8 combines with J gene TRBJ1-5; TRBD1 aligns across 9 bases. The CDR3 length is 15 residues. V shed 5 bases and J 7 bases; nucleotides not matched to a gene: 9. CDR1 and CDR2 from the germline V gene are SGHVS and FQNEAQ. Supplemented by reference TRBV7-8 and TRBJ1-5, the full variable domain reads GAGVSQSPRYKVAKRGQDVALRCDPISGHVSLFWYQQALGQGPEFLTYFQNEAQLDKSGLPSDRFFAERPEGSVSTLKIQRTQQEDSAVYLCASSTLTGGRQPQHFGDGTRLSIL.